This T cell receptor (beta chain) was captured by sequencing in a study of cytomegalovirus exposure and HLA in healthy donors. CDR1 SGHDN and CDR2 FVKESK come from the germline V gene. The CDR3 has 14 residues. V lost 6 bases to trimming and J lost 4 bases, with 12 bases between them. A note on this clone: No antigen is known for it.

A multiplex PCR was run with 60 Vbeta primers and 13 Jbeta primers. The assay was immunoSEQ multiplex PCR, and TCRdb's table has in-frame clones only and misses some. The top ten hold approximately 1.8% of the sample, which has hundreds of thousands of clones, about 80% seen once. Study conclusions and caveats: The productive fraction for most TCR beta V segments was about 90% or about 30% in an earlier analysis. Researchers reported in a later analysis that common viral pathogens appeared linked to several top clusters. V- and J-gene trimming of TCR beta was linked (in a later analysis) to a missense DCLRE1C variant.

The origin of this receptor is a male donor in good health and CMV-seronegative. Sequenced: PBMCs. V and J are TRBV14 and TRBJ2-2; TRBD1 might be the D (6 bases). CDR3 protein: CASSLTGTTGELFF. The DNA of the CDR3 is TGTGCCAGCAGTCTTACAGGGACCACCGGGGAGCTGTTTTTT.